Sequencing of this TCR beta chain was carried out in a study of early T cells in non-severe SARS-CoV-2 infection. Study details: The chains were unpaired, and the sequenced material was bulk RNA from unsorted whole blood. Study outcomes and limitations: VDJdb-based annotation leaned toward anti-spike CD8 responses and missed private and CD4 specificities.

Comment on this clonotype: Its antigen remains unknown.

As part of library construction, unique molecular identifiers were attached to individual cDNA molecules. Via MiXCR, TCRdb re-called the 5' RACE reads, giving one row per CDR3 protein. Of approximately 110,000 distinct CDR3 sequences listed, more than 13% are singletons. In germline, CDR1 is MNHEY, CDR2 SVGEGT. V lost 5 bases and J 0 bases, leaving 11 bases between the germline ends. The CDR3 is 14 amino acids. V gene TRBV6-2 or TRBV6-3 combines with J gene TRBJ2-7; unclear D gene. Material for sequencing was whole blood. This TCR derives from an adult who was a healthcare worker with PCR-confirmed SARS-CoV-2 infection or an uninfected control (not recorded which). CDR3 DNA sequence: TGTGCCAGCAGTCAGTGGGCGAGCTCCTACGAGCAGTACTTC. This codes for CASSQWASSYEQYF.